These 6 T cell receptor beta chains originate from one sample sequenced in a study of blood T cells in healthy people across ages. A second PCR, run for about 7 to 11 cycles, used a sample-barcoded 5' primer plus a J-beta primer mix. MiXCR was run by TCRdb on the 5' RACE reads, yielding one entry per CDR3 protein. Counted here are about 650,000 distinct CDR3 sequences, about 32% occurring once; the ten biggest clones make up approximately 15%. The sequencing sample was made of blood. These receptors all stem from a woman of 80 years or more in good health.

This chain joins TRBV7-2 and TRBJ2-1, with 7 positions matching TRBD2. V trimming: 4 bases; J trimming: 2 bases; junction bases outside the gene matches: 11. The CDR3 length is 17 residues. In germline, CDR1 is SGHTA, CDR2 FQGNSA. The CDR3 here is CASSSRRERGPYNEQFF. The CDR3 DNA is TGTGCCAGCAGCTCCCGCAGGGAGCGGGGTCCCTACAATGAGCAGTTCTTC.

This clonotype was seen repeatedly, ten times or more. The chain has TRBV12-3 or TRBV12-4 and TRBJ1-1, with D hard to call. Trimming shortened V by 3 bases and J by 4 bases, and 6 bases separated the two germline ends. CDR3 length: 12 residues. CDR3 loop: CASSFLTTEAFF. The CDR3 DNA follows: TGTGCCAGCAGTTTTCTAACCACTGAAGCTTTCTTT.

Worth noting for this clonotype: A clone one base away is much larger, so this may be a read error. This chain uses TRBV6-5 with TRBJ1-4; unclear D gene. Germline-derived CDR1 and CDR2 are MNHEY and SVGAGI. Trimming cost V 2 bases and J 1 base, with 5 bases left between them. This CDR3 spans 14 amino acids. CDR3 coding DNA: TGTGCCAGCAGTTACCGGATAACTAATGAAAAACTGTTTTTT. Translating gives CASSYRITNEKLFF.

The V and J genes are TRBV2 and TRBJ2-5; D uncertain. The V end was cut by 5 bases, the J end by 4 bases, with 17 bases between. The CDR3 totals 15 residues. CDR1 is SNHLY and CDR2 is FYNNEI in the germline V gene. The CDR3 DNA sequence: TGTGCCAGCAGTCTTGTAAGCCTGGGTGGAGAGACCCAGTACTTC. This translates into CASSLVSLGGETQYF.

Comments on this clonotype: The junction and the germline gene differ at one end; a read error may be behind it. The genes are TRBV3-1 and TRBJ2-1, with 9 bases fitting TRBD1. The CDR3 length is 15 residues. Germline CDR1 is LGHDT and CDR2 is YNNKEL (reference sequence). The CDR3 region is CASNQNRGRYNEQFF. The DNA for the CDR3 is TGTGCCAGCAACCAAAACAGGGGGCGCTACAATGAGCAGTTCTTC.

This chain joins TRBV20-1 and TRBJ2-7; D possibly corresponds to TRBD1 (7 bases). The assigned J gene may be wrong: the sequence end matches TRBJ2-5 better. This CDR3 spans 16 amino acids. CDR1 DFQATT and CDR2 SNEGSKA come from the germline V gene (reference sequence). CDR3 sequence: CSARDLVEGAGETQYF. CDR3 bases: TGCAGTGCTAGAGACCTCGTGGAGGGGGCCGGAGAGACCCAGTACTTC.